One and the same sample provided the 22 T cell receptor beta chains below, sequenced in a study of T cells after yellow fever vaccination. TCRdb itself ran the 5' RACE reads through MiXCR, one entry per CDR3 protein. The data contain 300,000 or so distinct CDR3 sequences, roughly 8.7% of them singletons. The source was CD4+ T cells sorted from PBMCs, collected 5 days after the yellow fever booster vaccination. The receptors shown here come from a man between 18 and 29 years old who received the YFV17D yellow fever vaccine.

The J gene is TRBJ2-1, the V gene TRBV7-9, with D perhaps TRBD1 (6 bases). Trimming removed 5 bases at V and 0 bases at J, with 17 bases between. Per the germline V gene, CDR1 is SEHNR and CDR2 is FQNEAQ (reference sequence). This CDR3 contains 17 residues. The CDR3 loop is CASSGGQRQSSYNEQFF. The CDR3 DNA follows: TGTGCCAGCAGCGGAGGACAGCGGCAGAGCTCCTACAATGAGCAGTTCTTC. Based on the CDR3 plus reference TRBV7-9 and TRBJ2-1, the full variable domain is DTGVSQNPRHKITKRGQNVTFRCDPISEHNRLYWYRQTLGQGPEFLTYFQNEAQLEKSRLLSDRFSAERPKGSFSTLEIQRTEQGDSAMYLCASSGGQRQSSYNEQFFGPGTRLTVL.

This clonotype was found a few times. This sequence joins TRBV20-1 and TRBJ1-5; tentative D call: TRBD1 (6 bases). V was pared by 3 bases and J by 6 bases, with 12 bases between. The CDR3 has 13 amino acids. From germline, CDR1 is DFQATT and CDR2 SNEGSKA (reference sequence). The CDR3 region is CSARGLQGQPQHF. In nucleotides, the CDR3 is TGCAGTGCTAGGGGACTACAGGGTCAGCCCCAGCATTTT.

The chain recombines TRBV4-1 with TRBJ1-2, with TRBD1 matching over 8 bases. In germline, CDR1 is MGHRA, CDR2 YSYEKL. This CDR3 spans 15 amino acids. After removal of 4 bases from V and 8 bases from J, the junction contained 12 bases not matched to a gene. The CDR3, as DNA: TGCGCCAGCAGCCTTGGACAGGGAGGCCTCTCGGGCTACACCTTC. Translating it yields CASSLGQGGLSGYTF.

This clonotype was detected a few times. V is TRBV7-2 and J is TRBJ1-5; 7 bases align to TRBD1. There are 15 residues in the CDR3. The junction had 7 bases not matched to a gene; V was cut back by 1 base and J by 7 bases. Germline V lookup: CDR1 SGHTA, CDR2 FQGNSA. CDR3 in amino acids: CASSLDRGSGQPQHF. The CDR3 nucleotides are TGTGCCAGCAGCTTAGACAGGGGATCGGGACAGCCCCAGCATTTT.

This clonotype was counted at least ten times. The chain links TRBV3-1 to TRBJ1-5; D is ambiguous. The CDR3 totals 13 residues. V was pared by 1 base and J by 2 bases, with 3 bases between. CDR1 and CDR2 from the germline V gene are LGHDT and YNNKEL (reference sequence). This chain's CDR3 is CASSQVGNQPQHF. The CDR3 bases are TGTGCCAGCAGCCAAGTTGGCAATCAGCCCCAGCATTTT.

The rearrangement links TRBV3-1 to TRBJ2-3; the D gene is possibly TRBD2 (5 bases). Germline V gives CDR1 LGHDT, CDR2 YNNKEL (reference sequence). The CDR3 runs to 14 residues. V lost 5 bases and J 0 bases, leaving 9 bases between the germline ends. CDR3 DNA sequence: TGTGCCAGCAGCACACGGACTAGCACAGATACGCAGTATTTT. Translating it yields CASSTRTSTDTQYF.

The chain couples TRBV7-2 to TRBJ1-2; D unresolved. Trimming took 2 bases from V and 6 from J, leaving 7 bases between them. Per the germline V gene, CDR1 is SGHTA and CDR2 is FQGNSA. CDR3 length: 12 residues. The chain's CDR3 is CASSLPGNGYTF. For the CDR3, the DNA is TGTGCCAGCAGCTTACCGGGGAATGGCTACACCTTC.

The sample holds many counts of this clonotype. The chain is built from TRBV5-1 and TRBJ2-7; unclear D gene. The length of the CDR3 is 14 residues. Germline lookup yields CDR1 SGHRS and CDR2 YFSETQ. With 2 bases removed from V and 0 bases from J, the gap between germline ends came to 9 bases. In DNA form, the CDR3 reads TGCGCCAGCAGCTTCAGTCAGCTCTCCTACGAGCAGTACTTC. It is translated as CASSFSQLSYEQYF.

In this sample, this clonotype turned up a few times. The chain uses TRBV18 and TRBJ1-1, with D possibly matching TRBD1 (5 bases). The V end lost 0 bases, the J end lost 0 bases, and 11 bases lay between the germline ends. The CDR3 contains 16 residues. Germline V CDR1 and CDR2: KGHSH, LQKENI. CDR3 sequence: CASSPPRTYMNTEAFF. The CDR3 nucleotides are TGTGCCAGCTCACCACCCAGGACATACATGAACACTGAAGCTTTCTTT.

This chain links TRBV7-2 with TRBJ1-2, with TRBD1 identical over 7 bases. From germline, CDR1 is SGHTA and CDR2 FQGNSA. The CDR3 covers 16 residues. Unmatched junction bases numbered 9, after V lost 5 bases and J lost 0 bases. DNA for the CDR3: TGTGCCAGCAGCCCGCAACCCGGGACAGCTAACTATGGCTACACCTTC. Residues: CASSPQPGTANYGYTF.

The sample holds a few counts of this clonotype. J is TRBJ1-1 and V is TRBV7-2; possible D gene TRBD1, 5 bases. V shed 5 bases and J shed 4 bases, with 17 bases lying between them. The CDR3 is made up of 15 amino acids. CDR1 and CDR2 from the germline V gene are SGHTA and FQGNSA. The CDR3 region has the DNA TGTGCCAGCAGCCCTTCCGGACACCCGGGCACTGAAGCTTTCTTT. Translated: CASSPSGHPGTEAFF. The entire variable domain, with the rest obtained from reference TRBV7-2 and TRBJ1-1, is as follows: GAGVSQSPSNKVTEKGKDVELRCDPISGHTALYWYRQSLGQGLEFLIYFQGNSAPDKSGLPSDRFSAERTGGSVSTLTIQRTQQEDSAVYLCASSPSGHPGTEAFFGQGTRLTVV.

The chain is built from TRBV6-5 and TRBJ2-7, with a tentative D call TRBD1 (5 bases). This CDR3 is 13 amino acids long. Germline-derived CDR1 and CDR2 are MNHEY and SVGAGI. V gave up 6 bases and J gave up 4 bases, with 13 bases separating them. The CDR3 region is CASRKFRQYEQYV. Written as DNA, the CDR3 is TGTGCCAGCAGGAAATTTAGACAGTACGAGCAGTACGTC.

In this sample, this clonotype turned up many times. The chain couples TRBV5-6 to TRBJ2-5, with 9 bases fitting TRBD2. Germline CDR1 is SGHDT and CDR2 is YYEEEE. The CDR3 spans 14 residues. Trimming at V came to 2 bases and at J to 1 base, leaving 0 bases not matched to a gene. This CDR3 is CASSLAGGQETQYF. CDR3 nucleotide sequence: TGTGCCAGCAGCTTAGCGGGGGGCCAAGAGACCCAGTACTTC. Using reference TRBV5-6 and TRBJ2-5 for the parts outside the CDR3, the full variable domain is DAGVTQSPTHLIKTRGQQVTLRCSPKSGHDTVSWYQQALGQGPQFIFQYYEEEERQRGNFPDRFSGHQFPNYSSELNVNALLLGDSALYLCASSLAGGQETQYFGPGTRLLVL.

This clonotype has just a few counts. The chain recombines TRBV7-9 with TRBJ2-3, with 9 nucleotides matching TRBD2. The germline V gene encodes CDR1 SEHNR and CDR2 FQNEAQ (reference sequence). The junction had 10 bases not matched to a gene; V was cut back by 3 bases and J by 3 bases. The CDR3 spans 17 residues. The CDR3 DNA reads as TGTGCCAGCAGCTTTCTCGCGGGGGGGCGTTGGACAGATACGCAGTATTTT. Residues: CASSFLAGGRWTDTQYF.

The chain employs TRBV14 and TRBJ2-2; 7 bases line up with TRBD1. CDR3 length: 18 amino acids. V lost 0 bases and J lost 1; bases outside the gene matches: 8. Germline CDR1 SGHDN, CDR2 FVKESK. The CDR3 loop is CASSQDMRGQVNTGELFF. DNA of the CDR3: TGTGCCAGCAGCCAAGATATGAGGGGGCAAGTGAACACCGGGGAGCTGTTTTTT. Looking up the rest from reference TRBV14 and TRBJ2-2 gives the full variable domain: EAGVTQFPSHSVIEKGQTVTLRCDPISGHDNLYWYRRVMGKEIKFLLHFVKESKQDESGMPNNRFLAERTGGTYSTLKVQPAELEDSGVYFCASSQDMRGQVNTGELFFGEGSRLTVL.

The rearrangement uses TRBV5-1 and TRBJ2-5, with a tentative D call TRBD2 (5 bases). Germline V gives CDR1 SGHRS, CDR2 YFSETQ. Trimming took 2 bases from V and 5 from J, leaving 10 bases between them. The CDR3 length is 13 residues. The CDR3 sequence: CASSFLGVETQYF. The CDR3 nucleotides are TGCGCCAGCAGCTTTCTCGGGGTTGAGACCCAGTACTTC.

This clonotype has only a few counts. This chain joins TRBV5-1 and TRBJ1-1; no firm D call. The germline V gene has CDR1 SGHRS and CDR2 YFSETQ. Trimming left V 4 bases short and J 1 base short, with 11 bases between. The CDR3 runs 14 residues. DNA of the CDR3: TGCGCCAGCAGCCCCTTAGCGGAGAACACTGAAGCTTTCTTT. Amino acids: CASSPLAENTEAFF.

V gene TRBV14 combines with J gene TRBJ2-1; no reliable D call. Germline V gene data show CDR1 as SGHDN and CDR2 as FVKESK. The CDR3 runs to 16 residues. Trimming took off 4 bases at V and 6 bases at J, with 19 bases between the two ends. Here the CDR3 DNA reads TGTGCCAGCAGCCTACCCCCGGGCCGGTCGGGCAATGAGCAGTTCTTC. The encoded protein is CASSLPPGRSGNEQFF.

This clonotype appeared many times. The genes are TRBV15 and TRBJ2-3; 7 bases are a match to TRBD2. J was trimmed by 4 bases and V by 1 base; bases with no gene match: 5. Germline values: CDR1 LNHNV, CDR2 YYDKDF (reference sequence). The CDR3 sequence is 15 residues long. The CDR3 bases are TGTGCCACCAGCAGAGGGGGAGGGCACGCAGATACGCAGTATTTT. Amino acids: CATSRGGGHADTQYF.

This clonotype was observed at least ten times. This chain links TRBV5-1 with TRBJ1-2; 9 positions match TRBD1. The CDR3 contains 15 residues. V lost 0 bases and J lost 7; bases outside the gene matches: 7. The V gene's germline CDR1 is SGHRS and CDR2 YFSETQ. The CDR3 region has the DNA TGCGCCAGCAGCTTGGAATCCGTGACAGGGGGTGGCTACACCTTC. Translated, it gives CASSLESVTGGGYTF.

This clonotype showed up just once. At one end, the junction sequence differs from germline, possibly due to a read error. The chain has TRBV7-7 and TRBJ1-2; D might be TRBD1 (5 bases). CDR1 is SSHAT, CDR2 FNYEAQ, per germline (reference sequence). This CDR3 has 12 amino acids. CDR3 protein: CASSCRQRGYTF. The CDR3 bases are TGTGCTAGCAGCTGCCGACAGAGAGGCTACACCTTC.

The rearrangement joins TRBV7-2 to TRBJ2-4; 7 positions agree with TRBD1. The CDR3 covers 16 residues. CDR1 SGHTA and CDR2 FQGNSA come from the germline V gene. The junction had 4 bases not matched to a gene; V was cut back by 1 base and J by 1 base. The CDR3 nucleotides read TGTGCCAGCAGCTTAGAGACAGGGAGCGCCAAAAACATTCAGTACTTC. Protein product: CASSLETGSAKNIQYF.